This T cell receptor (beta chain) was identified in a study of blood T cell repertoires in COVID-19. CDR1 and CDR2 (germline): MNHEY, SVGAGI. The CDR3 is made up of 13 amino acids. Deletions cut 4 bases from V and 1 base from J, with 7 bases between. Study members were between roughly 18 and 89 years old and lived in approximately 25 US regions. Profiling relied on immunoSEQ multiplex PCR, and the TCRdb table lists in-frame clones only, not all of them. Here the sample spans fewer than 400,000 clones, 85% being singletons. The sample taken for sequencing was PBMCs or T cells enriched from blood (not recorded which). The V gene is TRBV6-5, the J gene TRBJ1-1; D unclear. The TCR sequence derives from a woman in her 30s who had been exposed to COVID-19. The CDR3 DNA follows: TGTGCCAGCAGTTCGGCGGAGAACACTGAAGCTTTCTTT. Protein: CASSSAENTEAFF.